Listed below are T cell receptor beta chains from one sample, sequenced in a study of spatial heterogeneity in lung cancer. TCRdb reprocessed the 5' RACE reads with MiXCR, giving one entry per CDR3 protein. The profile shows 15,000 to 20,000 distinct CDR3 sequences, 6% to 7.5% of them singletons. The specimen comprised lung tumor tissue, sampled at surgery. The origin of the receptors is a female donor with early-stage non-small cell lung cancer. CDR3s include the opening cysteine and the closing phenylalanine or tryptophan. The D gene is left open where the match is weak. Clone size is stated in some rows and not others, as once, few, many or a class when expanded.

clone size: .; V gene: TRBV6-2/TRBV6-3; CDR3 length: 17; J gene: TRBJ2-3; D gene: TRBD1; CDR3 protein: CASSYLWQGASTDTQYF; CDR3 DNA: TGTGCCAGCAGTTACCTCTGGCAGGGGGCTAGCACAGATACGCAGTATTTT
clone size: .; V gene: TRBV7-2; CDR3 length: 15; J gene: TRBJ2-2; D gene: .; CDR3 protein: CASSGRTGNTGELFF; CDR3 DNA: TGTGCCAGCAGCGGACGGACGGGGAACACCGGGGAGCTGTTTTTT
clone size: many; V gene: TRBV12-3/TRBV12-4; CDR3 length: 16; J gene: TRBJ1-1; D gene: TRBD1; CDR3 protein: CASRGRPGQGNTEAFF; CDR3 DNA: TGTGCCAGCAGGGGGAGGCCGGGACAGGGGAACACTGAAGCTTTCTTT
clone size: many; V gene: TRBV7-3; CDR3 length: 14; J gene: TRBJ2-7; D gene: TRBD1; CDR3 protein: CASSRTGATYEQYF; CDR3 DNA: TGTGCCAGCAGCCGGACAGGCGCCACCTACGAGCAGTACTTC
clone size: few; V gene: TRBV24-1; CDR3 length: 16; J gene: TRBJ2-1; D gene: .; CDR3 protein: CATSDTAGTSENEQFF; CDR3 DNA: TGTGCCACCAGTGATACTGCAGGGACCTCGGAGAATGAGCAGTTCTTC
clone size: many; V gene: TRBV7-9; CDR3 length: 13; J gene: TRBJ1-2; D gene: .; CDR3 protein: CASSSQRIYGYTF; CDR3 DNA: TGTGCCAGCAGCTCCCAGCGGATCTATGGCTACACCTTC
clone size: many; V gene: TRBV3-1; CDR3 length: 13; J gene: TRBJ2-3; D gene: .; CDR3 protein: CASSQELAGPQYF; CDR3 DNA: TGTGCCAGCAGCCAAGAACTTGCGGGGCCGCAGTATTTT
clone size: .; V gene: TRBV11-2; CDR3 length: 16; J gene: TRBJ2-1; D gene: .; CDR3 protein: CASRSSGTPRANEQFF; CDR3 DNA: TGTGCCAGCAGGTCCTCCGGGACTCCCCGCGCCAATGAGCAGTTCTTC
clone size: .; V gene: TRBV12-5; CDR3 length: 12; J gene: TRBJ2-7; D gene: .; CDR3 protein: CASGLVSLEQYF; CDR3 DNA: TGTGCTAGTGGTTTGGTATCACTAGAGCAGTACTTC
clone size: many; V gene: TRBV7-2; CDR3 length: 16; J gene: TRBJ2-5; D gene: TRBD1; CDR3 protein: CASSLDRQGAGGTQYF; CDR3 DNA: TGTGCCAGCAGCTTAGACCGACAGGGGGCTGGAGGGACCCAGTACTTC
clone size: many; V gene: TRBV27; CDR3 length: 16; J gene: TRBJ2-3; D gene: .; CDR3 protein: CASSLLTPGRTDTQYF; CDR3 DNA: TGTGCCAGCAGTTTACTTACCCCCGGGCGCACAGATACGCAGTATTTT
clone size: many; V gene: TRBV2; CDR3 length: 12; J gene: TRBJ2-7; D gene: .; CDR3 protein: CASRPFEDEQYF; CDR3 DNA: TGTGCCAGCAGGCCGTTTGAAGATGAGCAGTACTTC
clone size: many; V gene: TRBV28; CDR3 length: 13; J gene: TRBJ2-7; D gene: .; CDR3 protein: CASSRGNSYEQYF; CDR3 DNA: TGTGCCAGCAGTCGCGGGAACTCCTACGAGCAGTACTTC
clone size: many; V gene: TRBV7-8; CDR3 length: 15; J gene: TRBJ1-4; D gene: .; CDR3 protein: CASSHPRDGPEKLFF; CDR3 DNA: TGTGCCAGCAGCCATCCCCGGGACGGACCTGAGAAACTGTTTTTT
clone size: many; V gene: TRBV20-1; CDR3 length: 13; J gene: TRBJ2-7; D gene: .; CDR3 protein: CSAPRRGGDEQYF; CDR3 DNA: TGCAGTGCCCCCCGTCGGGGTGGCGACGAGCAGTACTTC
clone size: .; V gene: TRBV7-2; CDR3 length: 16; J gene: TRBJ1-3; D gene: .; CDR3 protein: CASSRRVETSGNTIYF; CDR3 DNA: TGTGCCAGCAGCCGCCGGGTAGAGACCTCTGGAAACACCATATATTTT
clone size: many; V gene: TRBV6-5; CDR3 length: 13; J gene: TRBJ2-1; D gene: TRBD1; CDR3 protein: CASNDRGSDEQFF; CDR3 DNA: TGTGCCAGCAATGACAGGGGAAGCGATGAGCAGTTCTTC
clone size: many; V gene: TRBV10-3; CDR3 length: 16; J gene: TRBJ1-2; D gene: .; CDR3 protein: CAISESSGQPAERGTF; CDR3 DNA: TGTGCCATCAGTGAGTCGTCGGGCCAGCCCGCCGAAAGGGGCACCTTC
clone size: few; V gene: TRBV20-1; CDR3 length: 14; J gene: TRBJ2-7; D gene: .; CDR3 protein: CSARGTPTTYEQYF; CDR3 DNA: TGCAGTGCTAGAGGGACCCCTACCACCTACGAGCAGTACTTC
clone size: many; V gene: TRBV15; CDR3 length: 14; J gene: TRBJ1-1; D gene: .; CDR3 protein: CATSRDRRVTEAFF; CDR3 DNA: TGTGCCACCAGCAGGGACAGAAGAGTGACTGAAGCTTTCTTT
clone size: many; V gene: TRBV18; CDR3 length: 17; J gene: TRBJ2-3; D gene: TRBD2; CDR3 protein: CASSHPLRRGGTDTQYF; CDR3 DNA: TGTGCCAGCTCACACCCCCTCCGGCGGGGGGGCACAGATACGCAGTATTTT
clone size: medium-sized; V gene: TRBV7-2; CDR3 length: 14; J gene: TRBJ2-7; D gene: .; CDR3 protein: CASTRNLQGLEQYF; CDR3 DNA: TGTGCCAGCACCCGAAACTTACAGGGTCTCGAGCAGTACTTC
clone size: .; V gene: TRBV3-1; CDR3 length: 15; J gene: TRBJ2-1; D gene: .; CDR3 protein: CASSQDLAGPGEQFF; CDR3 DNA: TGTGCCAGCAGCCAAGATCTTGCGGGTCCTGGTGAGCAGTTCTTC
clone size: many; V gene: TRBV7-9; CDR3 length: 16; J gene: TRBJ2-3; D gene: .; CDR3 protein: CASSLLGRGYTDTQYF; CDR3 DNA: TGTGCCAGCAGCTTATTGGGCAGGGGATACACAGATACGCAGTATTTT
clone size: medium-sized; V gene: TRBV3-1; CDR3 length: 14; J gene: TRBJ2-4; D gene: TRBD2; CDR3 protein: CASSPTSGKNIQYF; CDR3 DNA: TGTGCCAGCAGCCCGACTAGCGGGAAAAACATTCAGTACTTC
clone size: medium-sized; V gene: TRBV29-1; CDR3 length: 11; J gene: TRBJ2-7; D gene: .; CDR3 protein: CSVEGGHEQYF; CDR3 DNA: TGCAGCGTTGAAGGCGGCCACGAGCAGTACTTC
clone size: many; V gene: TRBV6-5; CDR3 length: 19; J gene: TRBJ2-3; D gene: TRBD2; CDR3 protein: CASTSHPLGGLAFPGTQYF; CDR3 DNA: TGTGCCAGCACCTCCCACCCTCTTGGCGGACTAGCATTCCCTGGGACGCAGTATTTT
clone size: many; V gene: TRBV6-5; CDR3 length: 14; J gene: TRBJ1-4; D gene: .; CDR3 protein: CASSYDGGNEKLFF; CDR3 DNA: TGTGCCAGCAGTTACGACGGGGGGAATGAAAAACTGTTTTTT
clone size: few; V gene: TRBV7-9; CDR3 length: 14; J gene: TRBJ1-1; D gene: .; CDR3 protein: CASSSIRTGTEAFF; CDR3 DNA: TGTGCCAGCAGCTCGATAAGAACAGGGACTGAAGCTTTCTTT
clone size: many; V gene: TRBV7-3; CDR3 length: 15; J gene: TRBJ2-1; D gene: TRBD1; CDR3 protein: CASSPGQESYNEQFF; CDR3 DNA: TGTGCCAGCAGCCCCGGACAGGAGTCCTACAATGAGCAGTTCTTC
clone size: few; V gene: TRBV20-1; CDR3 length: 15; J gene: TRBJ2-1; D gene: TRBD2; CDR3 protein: CSAPTGLAGVDEQFF; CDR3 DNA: TGCAGTGCTCCAACGGGACTAGCGGGGGTAGATGAGCAGTTCTTC
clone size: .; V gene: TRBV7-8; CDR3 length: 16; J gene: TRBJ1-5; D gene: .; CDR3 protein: CASKPGGLYSNQPQHF; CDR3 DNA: TGTGCCAGCAAACCGGGGGGCTTGTATAGCAATCAGCCCCAGCATTTT